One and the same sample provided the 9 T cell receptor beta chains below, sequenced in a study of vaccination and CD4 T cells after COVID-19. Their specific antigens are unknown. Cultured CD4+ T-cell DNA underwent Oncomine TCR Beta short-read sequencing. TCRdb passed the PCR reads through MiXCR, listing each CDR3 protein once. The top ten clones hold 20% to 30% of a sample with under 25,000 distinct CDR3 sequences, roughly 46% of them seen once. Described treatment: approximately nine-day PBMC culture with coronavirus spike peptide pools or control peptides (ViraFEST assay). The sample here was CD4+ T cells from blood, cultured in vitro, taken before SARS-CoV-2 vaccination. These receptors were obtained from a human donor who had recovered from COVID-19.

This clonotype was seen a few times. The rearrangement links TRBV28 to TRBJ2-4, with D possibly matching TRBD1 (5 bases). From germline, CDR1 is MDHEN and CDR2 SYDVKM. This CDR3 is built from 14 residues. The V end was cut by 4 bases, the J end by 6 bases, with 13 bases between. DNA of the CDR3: TGTGCCAGCAGTTCTGGCAGGGTTGGAAACATTCAGTACTTC. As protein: CASSSGRVGNIQYF.

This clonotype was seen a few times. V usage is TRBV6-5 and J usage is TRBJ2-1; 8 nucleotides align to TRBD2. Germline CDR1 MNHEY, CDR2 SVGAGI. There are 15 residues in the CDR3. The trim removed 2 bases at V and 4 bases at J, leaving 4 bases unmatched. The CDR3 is CASSYPSSGYNEQFF. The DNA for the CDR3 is TGTGCCAGCAGTTACCCGTCTAGCGGGTACAATGAGCAGTTCTTC.

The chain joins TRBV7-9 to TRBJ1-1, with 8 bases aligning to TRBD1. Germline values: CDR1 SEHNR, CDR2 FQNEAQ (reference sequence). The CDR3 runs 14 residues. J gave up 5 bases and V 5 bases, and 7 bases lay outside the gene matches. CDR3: CASSEDRGFTEAFF. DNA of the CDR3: TGTGCCAGCAGCGAAGACAGGGGTTTTACTGAAGCTTTCTTT.

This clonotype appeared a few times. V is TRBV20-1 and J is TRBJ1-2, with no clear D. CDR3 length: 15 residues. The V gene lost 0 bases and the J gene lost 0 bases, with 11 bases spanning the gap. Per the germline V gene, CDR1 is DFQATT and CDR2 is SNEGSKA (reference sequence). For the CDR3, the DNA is TGCAGTGCTAGAGAAGGTGGCAGCACTAACTATGGCTACACCTTC. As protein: CSAREGGSTNYGYTF.

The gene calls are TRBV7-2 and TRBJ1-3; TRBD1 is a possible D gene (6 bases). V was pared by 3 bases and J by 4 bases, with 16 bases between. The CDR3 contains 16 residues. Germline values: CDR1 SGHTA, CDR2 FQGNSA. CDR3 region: CASSLSGGGDGNTIYF. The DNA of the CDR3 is TGTGCCAGCAGCTTGTCCGGGGGGGGCGACGGAAACACCATATATTTT.

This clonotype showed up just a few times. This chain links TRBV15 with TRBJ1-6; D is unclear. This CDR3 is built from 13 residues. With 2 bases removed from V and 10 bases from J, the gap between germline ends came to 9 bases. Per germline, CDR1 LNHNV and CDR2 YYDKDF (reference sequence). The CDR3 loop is CATSRTRRSPLHF. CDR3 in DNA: TGTGCCACCAGCAGAACAAGGAGGTCACCCCTCCACTTT. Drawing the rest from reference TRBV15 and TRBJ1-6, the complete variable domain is DAMVIQNPRYQVTQFGKPVTLSCSQTLNHNVMYWYQQKSSQAPKLLFHYYDKDFNNEADTPDNFQSRRPNTSFCFLDIRSPGLGDTAMYLCATSRTRRSPLHFGNGTRLTVT.

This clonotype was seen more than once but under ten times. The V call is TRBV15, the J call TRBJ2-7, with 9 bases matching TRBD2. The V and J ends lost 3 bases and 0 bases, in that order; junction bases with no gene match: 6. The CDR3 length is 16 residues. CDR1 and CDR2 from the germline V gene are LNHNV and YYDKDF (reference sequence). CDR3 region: CATSSFSGSSSYEQYF. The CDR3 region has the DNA TGTGCCACCAGCAGCTTTAGCGGGAGCTCCTCCTACGAGCAGTACTTC.

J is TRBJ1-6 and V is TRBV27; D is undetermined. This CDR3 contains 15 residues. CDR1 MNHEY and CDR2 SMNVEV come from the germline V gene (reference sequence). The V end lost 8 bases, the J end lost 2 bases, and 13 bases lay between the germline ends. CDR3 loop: CASGREAAYNSPLHF. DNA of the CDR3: TGTGCCAGCGGGAGAGAGGCCGCCTATAATTCACCCCTCCACTTT.

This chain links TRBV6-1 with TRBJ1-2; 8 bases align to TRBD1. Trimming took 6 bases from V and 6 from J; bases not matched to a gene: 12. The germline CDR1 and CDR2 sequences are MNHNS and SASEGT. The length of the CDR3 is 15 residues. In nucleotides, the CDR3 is TGTGCCAGCAGGCCAAGCTTAGGACAGGGAGATGGCTACACCTTC. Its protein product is CASRPSLGQGDGYTF.